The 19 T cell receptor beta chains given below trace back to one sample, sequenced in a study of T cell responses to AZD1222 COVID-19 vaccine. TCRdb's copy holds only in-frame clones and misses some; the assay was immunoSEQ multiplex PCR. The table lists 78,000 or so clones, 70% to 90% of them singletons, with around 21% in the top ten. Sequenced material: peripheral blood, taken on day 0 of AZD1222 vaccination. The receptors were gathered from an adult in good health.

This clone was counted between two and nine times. Written as DNA, the CDR3 is TGTGCCAGCTCACCGACTAGCGGGCGCAGCACAGATACGCAGTATTTT. This sequence encodes CASSPTSGRSTDTQYF. The gene calls are TRBV18 and TRBJ2-3; 10 bases map to TRBD2. J lost 0 bases, V lost 3 bases, and 3 bases had no gene match. This CDR3 is built from 16 residues. CDR1 is KGHSH and CDR2 is LQKENI in the germline V gene.

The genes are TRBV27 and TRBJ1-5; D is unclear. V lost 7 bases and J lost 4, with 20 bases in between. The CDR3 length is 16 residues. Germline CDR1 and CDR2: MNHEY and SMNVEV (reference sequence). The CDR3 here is CASTSLGNMKNQPQHF. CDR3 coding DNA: TGTGCCAGCACCTCTCTGGGGAACATGAAAAATCAGCCCCAGCATTTT.

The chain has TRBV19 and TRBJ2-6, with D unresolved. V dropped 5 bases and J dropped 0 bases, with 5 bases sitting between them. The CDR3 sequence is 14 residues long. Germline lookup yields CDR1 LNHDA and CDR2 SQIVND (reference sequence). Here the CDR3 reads CASSLVSGANVLTF. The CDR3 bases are TGTGCCAGTAGTCTCGTCTCTGGGGCCAACGTCCTGACTTTC.

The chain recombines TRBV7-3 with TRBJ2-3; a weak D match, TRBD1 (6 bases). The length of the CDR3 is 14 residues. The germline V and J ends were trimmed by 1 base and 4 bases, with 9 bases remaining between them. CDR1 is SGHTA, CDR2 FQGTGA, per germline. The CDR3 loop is CASSLSRGADTQYF. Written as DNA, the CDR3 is TGTGCCAGCAGCTTAAGCAGGGGCGCAGATACGCAGTATTTT.

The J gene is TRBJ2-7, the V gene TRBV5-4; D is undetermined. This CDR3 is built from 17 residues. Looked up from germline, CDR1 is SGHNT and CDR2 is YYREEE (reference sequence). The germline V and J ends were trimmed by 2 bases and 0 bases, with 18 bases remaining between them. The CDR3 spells CASSFAPAGTLSYEQYF. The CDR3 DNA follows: TGTGCCAGCAGCTTCGCCCCGGCAGGTACACTCTCCTACGAGCAGTACTTC.

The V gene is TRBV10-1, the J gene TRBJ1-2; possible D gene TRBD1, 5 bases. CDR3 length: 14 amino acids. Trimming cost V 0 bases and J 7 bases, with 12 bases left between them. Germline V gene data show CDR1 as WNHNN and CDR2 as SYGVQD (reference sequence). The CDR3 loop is CASSESIFQGGYTF. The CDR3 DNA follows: TGCGCCAGCAGTGAGTCGATCTTCCAGGGTGGCTACACCTTC.

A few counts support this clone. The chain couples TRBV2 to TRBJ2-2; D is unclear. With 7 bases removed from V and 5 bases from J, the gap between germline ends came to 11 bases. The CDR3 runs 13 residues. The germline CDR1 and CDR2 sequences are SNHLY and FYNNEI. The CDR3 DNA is TGTGCCAGCACCACCCATTCAACCGGGGAGCTGTTTTTT. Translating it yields CASTTHSTGELFF.

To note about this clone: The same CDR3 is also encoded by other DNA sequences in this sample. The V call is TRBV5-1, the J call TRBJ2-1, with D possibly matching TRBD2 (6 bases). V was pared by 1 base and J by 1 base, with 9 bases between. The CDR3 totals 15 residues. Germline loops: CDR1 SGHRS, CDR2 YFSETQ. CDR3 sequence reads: CASSLIAGSYNEQFF. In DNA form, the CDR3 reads TGCGCCAGCAGCTTGATCGCGGGGTCCTACAATGAGCAGTTCTTC. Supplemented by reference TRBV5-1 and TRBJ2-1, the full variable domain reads KAGVTQTPRYLIKTRGQQVTLSCSPISGHRSVSWYQQTPGQGLQFLFEYFSETQRNKGNFPGRFSGRQFSNSRSEMNVSTLELGDSALYLCASSLIAGSYNEQFFGPGTRLTVL.

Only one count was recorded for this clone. The CDR3 spells CASSQGQGASGANVLTF. As DNA, the CDR3 is TGTGCCAGCTCACAGGGACAGGGGGCTTCAGGGGCCAACGTCCTGACTTTC. This rearrangement joins TRBV18 to TRBJ2-6; TRBD1 matches 12 bases. CDR1 is KGHSH and CDR2 is LQKENI in the germline V gene. The CDR3 length is 17 residues. V trimming: 4 bases; J trimming: 4 bases; junction bases outside the gene matches: 5.

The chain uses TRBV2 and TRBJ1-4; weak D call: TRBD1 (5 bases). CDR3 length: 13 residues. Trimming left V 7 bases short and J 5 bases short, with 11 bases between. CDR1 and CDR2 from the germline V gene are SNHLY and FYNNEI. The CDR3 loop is CASTRTRNEKLFF. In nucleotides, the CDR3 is TGTGCCAGCACACGGACACGGAATGAAAAACTGTTTTTT.

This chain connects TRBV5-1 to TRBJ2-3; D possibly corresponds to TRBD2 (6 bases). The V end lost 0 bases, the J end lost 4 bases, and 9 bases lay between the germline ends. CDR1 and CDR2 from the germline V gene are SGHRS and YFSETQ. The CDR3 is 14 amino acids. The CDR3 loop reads CASSLGDSADTQYF. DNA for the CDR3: TGCGCCAGCAGCTTGGGGGACTCAGCAGATACGCAGTATTTT.

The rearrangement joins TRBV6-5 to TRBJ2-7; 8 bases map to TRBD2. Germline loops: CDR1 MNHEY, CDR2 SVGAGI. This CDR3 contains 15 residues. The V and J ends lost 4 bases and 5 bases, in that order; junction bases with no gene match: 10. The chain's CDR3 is CASSSGSGGLDEQYF. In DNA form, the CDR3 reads TGTGCCAGCAGTTCAGGGAGCGGGGGCTTAGACGAGCAGTACTTC.

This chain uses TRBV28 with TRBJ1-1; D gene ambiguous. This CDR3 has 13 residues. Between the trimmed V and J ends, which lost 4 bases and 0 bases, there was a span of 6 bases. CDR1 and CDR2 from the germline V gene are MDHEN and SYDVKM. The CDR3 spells CASSYRVNTEAFF. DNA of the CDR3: TGTGCCAGCAGTTATAGGGTGAACACTGAAGCTTTCTTT.

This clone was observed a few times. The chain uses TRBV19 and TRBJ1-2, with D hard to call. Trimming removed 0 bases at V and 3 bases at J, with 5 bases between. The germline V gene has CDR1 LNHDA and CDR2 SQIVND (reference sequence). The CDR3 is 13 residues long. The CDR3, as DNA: TGTGCCAGTAGTATAGATGAAGACTATGGCTACACCTTC. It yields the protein CASSIDEDYGYTF.

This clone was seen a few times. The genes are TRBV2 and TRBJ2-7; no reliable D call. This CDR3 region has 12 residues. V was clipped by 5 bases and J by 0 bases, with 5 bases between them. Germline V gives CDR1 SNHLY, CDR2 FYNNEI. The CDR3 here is CASSRSSYEQYF. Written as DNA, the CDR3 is TGTGCCAGCAGTAGGAGCTCCTACGAGCAGTACTTC.

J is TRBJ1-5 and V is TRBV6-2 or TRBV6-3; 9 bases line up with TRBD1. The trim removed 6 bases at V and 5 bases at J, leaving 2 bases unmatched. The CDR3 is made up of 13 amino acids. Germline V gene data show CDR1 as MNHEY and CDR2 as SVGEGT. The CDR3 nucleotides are TGTGCCAGCAGCCGACAGGGGGATCAGCCCCAGCATTTT. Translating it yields CASSRQGDQPQHF.

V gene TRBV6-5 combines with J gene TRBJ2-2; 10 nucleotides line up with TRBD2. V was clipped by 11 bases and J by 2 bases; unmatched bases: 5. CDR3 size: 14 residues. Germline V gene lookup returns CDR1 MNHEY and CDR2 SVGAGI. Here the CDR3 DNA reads TGTGCCGTTCAGCGGGGGGGAAACACCGGGGAGCTGTTTTTT. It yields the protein CAVQRGGNTGELFF.

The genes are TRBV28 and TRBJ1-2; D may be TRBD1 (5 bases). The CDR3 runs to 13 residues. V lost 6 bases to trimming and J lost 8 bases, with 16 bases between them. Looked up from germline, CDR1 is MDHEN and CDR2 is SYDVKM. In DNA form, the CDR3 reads TGTGCCAGCAGGCCGGGACCGGGTGTAGGCTACACCTTC. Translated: CASRPGPGVGYTF.

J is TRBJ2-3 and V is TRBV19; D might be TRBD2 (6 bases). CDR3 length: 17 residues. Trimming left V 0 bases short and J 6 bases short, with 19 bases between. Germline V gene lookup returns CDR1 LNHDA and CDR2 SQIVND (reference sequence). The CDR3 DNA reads TGTGCCAGTAGTATAGATGTGGTTGACGGTGGAGGGGATACGCAGTATTTT. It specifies CASSIDVVDGGGDTQYF.